The source of this T cell receptor (beta chain) is a study of cytomegalovirus exposure and HLA in healthy donors (dated by TCRdb to about 2017). Background for the entire study: According to a later analysis, the 120 or so validation repertoires were produced on the same platform as the approximately 600 repertoires of the first cohort. The aim of the study was to test whether cataloging public T cell receptors could identify signatures of past pathogen exposure. Along with the roughly 670-subject first cohort, a separate validation cohort of 120 different subjects was used. To predict cytomegalovirus infection status, the study brought together high-throughput TCR immunosequencing, statistical association of individual TCRs with disease status, and machine learning. Results and caveats for the whole study, not just this receptor: A later analysis lacked HLA typing for the validation cohort, so it scored co-occurrence in that cohort across all 110 or so repertoires. In vitro tests confirmed that a few of the cytomegalovirus-associated TCR beta chains recognize cytomegalovirus antigens. A total of 150 to 200 TCR beta chains were listed by the study as associated with cytomegalovirus. A later analysis found that TCRs clustered in the first cohort also tended to co-occur in the roughly 120 validation repertoires, with 94% of cluster scores above 0. Most TCR sequences were seen in very few donors, while some public TCRs were found in many individuals. The authors suggested that the approach could potentially be generalized to other disease states and immunological phenotypes. The classifier was reported to diagnose cytomegalovirus status with high specificity and sensitivity in both the original cohort and the validation cohort.

Separate from the roughly 700-subject first cohort, the validation cohort of roughly 130 subjects was the group to which the donors belonged. As for this clone: Its antigen remains unidentified. No base-level quality is on record; no much larger clone is a single base apart.

Receptor libraries were prepared by the immunoSEQ multiplex PCR assay. In the original analysis: A statistical classification framework was built to diagnose cytomegalovirus status from the catalog of TCR beta chain sequences. Held by TCRdb, this immuneACCESS table contains in-frame sequences only and omits some clones. Under half of the omission traces to an unresolved V gene where checked; the cause of the rest is unknown. The V and J calls and clone size come from that table; D and trimming were worked out from the DNA. This sample lists over 100,000 clones; more than 70% were detected once. More than 2% of the sample rests with the top ten. Looking up the germline V gene yields CDR1 LGHNA and CDR2 YNFKEQ. The CDR3 numbers 16 residues from cysteine through phenylalanine. CDR3 DNA only is kept here, 48 bases in frame from base 1. For this chain, trimming is 3 bases at the V end and 6 bases at the J end, and the number of junction bases without a gene match is 10.

The sequence came from a woman aged 18-29 years in good health and CMV-seronegative. The sequence joins TRBV4-2 to TRBJ2-2; TRBD1 matches 7 bases in the middle. The sample consisted of PBMCs. The CDR3 corresponds to CASSQMTGLVAGELFF. In nucleotide form, the sequence is TGTGCCAGCAGCCAGATGACAGGGTTGGTCGCCGGGGAGCTGTTTTTT.